One TCR beta chain is described in this entry. The antigen remains undetermined. The method was immunoSEQ multiplex PCR; TCRdb's version includes in-frame clones alone and lacks a portion of them. The data hold 96,000 or so clones, with nearly 90% observed a single time. The data stem from a study of T cell responses to AZD1222 COVID-19 vaccine. Points from the study as a whole: Repertoires were obtained only post-peak T cell response.

V was pared by 2 bases and J by 7 bases, with 10 bases between. Germline CDR1 and CDR2: SGDLS and YYNGEE. The CDR3 is 13 residues long. The sequencing here drew on peripheral blood, taken on day 0 of AZD1222 vaccination. The TCR comes from an adult in good health. The rearrangement joins TRBV9 to TRBJ2-1, with D maybe TRBD2 (6 bases). DNA of the CDR3: TGTGCCAGCAGCGTTCAAGGGAGGAATGAGCAGTTCTTC. It specifies CASSVQGRNEQFF.